The sample holds one count of the clone carrying this TCR beta chain. The antigen is not known. The data belong to a study of OX40 agonist ivuxolimab in advanced cancers. Overall study findings and caveats: With doses of 0.1 to 3.0 mg/kg, CD4+ and CD8+ blood T cells had undergone clonal expansion by week 6.

Assay: immunoSEQ multiplex PCR; the TCRdb copy retains only in-frame clones and omits some. Of around 68,000 clones listed, 75% to 90% are singletons. The trim removed 5 bases at V and 4 bases at J, leaving 11 bases unmatched. The CDR3 extends over 15 amino acids. Germline V CDR1 and CDR2: SGHDN, FVKESK. The sequencing used CD4+ or CD8+ T cells sorted from blood, collected in a trial of the OX40 agonist ivuxolimab. The chain combines TRBV14 with TRBJ2-7; 7 positions match TRBD1. The source is an adult with an advanced solid tumor such as melanoma, head and neck, liver or kidney cancer. CDR3 DNA: TGTGCCAGCAGCATTCGGGACAGTAAATCGTACGAGCAGTACTTC. It specifies CASSIRDSKSYEQYF.